A selection of T cell receptor beta chains follows, all from one sample in a study of blood T cell repertoires in COVID-19. Sequencing was performed with immunoSEQ multiplex PCR; in TCRdb, only in-frame clones are kept and a portion is missing. The repertoire consists of roughly 220,000 clones, with 84% occurring once and the leading ten covering just under 20%. Sequencing was performed on peripheral blood. All receptors come from a man aged 30 to 45 with active or convalescent COVID-19. The CDR3 runs from the conserved cysteine through the conserved F or W. A D gene is named only where the DNA matches it firmly. For some rows the clone size is stated as once, few or many, or as a class when expanded; others skip it.

D,V,size,J,DNA,CDR3
TRBD2,TRBV19,once,TRBJ2-7,TGTGCCAGTAGTATCGGGGACGGGGGGTACTACGAGCAGTACTTC,CASSIGDGGYYEQYF
-,TRBV28,-,TRBJ2-7,TGTGCCAGCAGTTTAGCTACTTCACAGGCGGAGCAGTACTTC,CASSLATSQAEQYF
TRBD1,TRBV24-1,few,TRBJ2-7,TGTGCCACCAGTTCCCTGGGCGCAGGGGGAGAAGAGCAGTACTTC,CATSSLGAGGEEQYF
-,TRBV19,-,TRBJ1-1,TGTGCCAGTAGCCACCGGAAAACAGGGACTGAAGCTTTCTTT,CASSHRKTGTEAFF
TRBD1,TRBV7-9,few,TRBJ2-7,TGTGCCAGCAGCCTACATGAGGGGGCTCGGACCTACGAGCAGTACTTC,CASSLHEGARTYEQYF
TRBD2,TRBV5-4,-,TRBJ2-7,TGTGCCAGCAGCTCAGGGACTACCTCCTTCGGCGAGCAGTACTTC,CASSSGTTSFGEQYF
-,TRBV6-6,-,TRBJ1-3,TGTGCCAGCAGTTACAGTCAGGGCGGCTCTGGAAACACCATATATTTT,CASSYSQGGSGNTIYF
TRBD1,TRBV19,-,TRBJ1-1,TGTGCCAGTAGTATAGATTACCAGGGGGCGCGGACTGAAGCTTTCTTT,CASSIDYQGARTEAFF
-,TRBV10-3,-,TRBJ1-6,TGTGCCATCAGGCCAGATAATTATAATTCACCCCTCCACTTT,CAIRPDNYNSPLHF
TRBD2,TRBV6-4,-,TRBJ2-1,TGTGCCAGCAGTCGGACCGGGACTAGCGTCGATGAGCAGTTCTTC,CASSRTGTSVDEQFF
TRBD1,TRBV6-6,-,TRBJ1-2,TGTGCCAGCAGTTACCCGGGACAGACTATCTATGGCTACACCTTC,CASSYPGQTIYGYTF
TRBD1,TRBV6-1,-,TRBJ2-1,TGTGCCAGCAGTGCGAATTTTGGACAGGGGTCCCCCGTCTACAATGAGCAGTTCTTC,CASSANFGQGSPVYNEQFF
TRBD1,TRBV7-2,-,TRBJ1-2,TGTGCCAGCAGCTTACGTGGGACAGATGGCTACACCTTC,CASSLRGTDGYTF
-,TRBV6-6,-,TRBJ2-2,TGTGCCAGCTCTCGGACAACGAACACCGGGGAGCTGTTTTTT,CASSRTTNTGELFF
-,TRBV2,-,TRBJ2-1,TGTGCCAGCAGTGAAGCGCTTCAACTGGAGCAGTTCTTC,CASSEALQLEQFF
-,TRBV18,-,TRBJ2-3,TGTGCCAGCTCACCACCGAGAACAGATACGCAGTATTTT,CASSPPRTDTQYF
TRBD2,TRBV10-3,many,TRBJ2-7,TGTGCCATCGGTAGCGGGACCTCCCTCGAGCAGTACTTC,CAIGSGTSLEQYF
TRBD1,TRBV28,-,TRBJ1-1,TGTGCCAGCAGTGGGACAGGGAGGATAAGCACTGAAGCTTTCTTT,CASSGTGRISTEAFF
-,TRBV18,once,TRBJ1-5,TGTGCCAGCTCACCAGGGAGGGGACAATATCAGCCCCAGCATTTT,CASSPGRGQYQPQHF
TRBD1,TRBV5-6,-,TRBJ1-2,TGTGCCAGCAGCGCGACAGGGGCTCGGTATGGCTACACCTTC,CASSATGARYGYTF
-,TRBV5-4,-,TRBJ1-2,TGTGCCAGCAGCTTGGCCAATCAGGAGGCAAACTATGGCTACACCTTC,CASSLANQEANYGYTF
-,TRBV19,-,TRBJ2-7,TGTGCCAGTAGTTATGCCGACAGCATCTACGAGCAGTACTTC,CASSYADSIYEQYF
-,TRBV29-1,-,TRBJ1-1,TGCAGCGTTGAGAGGGTAGACACTGAAGCTTTCTTT,CSVERVDTEAFF
-,TRBV5-8,-,TRBJ1-3,TGTGCCAGCAGCCCGACAGGACCCAAGCACACCATATATTTT,CASSPTGPKHTIYF
-,TRBV28,many,TRBJ1-1,TGTGCCAGCGTAAGACAGGTGGAGAAGAACACTGAAGCTTTCTTT,CASVRQVEKNTEAFF
-,TRBV5-1,-,TRBJ1-1,TGCGCCAGCAGCTTGGAAGTTCGGGTGGACACTGAAGCTTTCTTT,CASSLEVRVDTEAFF
-,TRBV9,-,TRBJ2-1,TGTGCCAGCAGCGCTTTACAGCCCAGCTCCTACAATGAGCAGTTCTTC,CASSALQPSSYNEQFF
TRBD1,TRBV10-3,-,TRBJ2-7,TGTGCCAACGACAGGGGGCTCAATACCGGCGACGAGCAGTACTTC,CANDRGLNTGDEQYF
TRBD1,TRBV4-2,-,TRBJ2-7,TGTGCCAGCAGCCAAGGCCCAGGACAGGGGCCCCACTCCTACGAGCAGTACTTC,CASSQGPGQGPHSYEQYF
-,TRBV15,once,TRBJ1-5,TGTGCCACCAGCAGAGTCTCGGGACTGCTCAGCAATCAGCCCCAGCATTTT,CATSRVSGLLSNQPQHF
-,TRBV19,-,TRBJ2-1,TGTGCCAGTAGTATAAATCGAGTTGAGCAGTTCTTC,CASSINRVEQFF
TRBD2,TRBV7-2,-,TRBJ2-7,TGTGCCAGCAGCTTGAGGACTAGCGGGAAGTACTACGAGCAGTACTTC,CASSLRTSGKYYEQYF
-,TRBV30,-,TRBJ1-4,TGTGCCTGGAGTGTCGGAGGTGGTTGGGCTAATGAAAAACTGTTTTTT,CAWSVGGGWANEKLFF
TRBD2,TRBV19,-,TRBJ2-1,TGTGCCAGTAGTATAGATTCTAGCGGAGGGGAACCCTACAATGAGCAGTTCTTC,CASSIDSSGGEPYNEQFF
-,TRBV19,-,TRBJ1-5,TGTGCCAGTAGGCCACCAGGGGTTCAGCCCCAGCATTTT,CASRPPGVQPQHF
-,TRBV7-8,-,TRBJ2-5,TGTGCCAGCAGCTTAAAACCTCTCGTACCGAGATCTGGGACCCAGTACTTC,CASSLKPLVPRSGTQYF
-,TRBV7-2,many,TRBJ2-2,TGTGCCAGCAGCTTAAGGGGAACGGCCGGGGAGCTGTTTTTT,CASSLRGTAGELFF
TRBD1,TRBV5-4,-,TRBJ2-7,TGTGCCAGCAGCTTTCGGGGACAGGGTAGCCACGAGCAGTACTTC,CASSFRGQGSHEQYF
-,TRBV5-6,-,TRBJ1-1,TGTGCCAGCAGCTTCCTCCGGGTAGCCATGAACACTGAAGCTTTCTTT,CASSFLRVAMNTEAFF
TRBD2,TRBV7-8,-,TRBJ2-1,TGTGCCAGCAGCTCCACACTAGCGGAAAGCTCCTACAATGAGCAGTTCTTC,CASSSTLAESSYNEQFF
-,TRBV29-1,few,TRBJ1-1,TGCAGCGTGCCCAGTAGCGGGGCGCGCACTGAAGCTTTCTTT,CSVPSSGARTEAFF